This T cell receptor beta chain was sequenced during a study of T cells and Merkel cell carcinoma outcomes. The germline gives CDR1 LGHNA, CDR2 YNFKEQ. The CDR3 is 16 residues long. V lost 0 bases and J lost 4, with 15 bases in between. Remarks on this clone: Other DNA sequences in this specimen translate into the identical CDR3.

Assay used: immunoSEQ multiplex PCR; TCRdb lists only in-frame clones, some missing. The table includes under 4,500 clones, almost 95% detected once. This chain connects TRBV4-2 to TRBJ1-2, with D possibly TRBD1 on 5 matching bases. Material for sequencing was tumor tissue from Merkel cell carcinoma. The source is a human donor with Merkel cell carcinoma. The CDR3 nucleotides read TGTGCCAGCAGCCAAGACGGCCGGGGCCCTCCCTATGGCTACACCTTC. It yields the protein CASSQDGRGPPYGYTF.